This entry describes one TCR beta chain. The target of this receptor is not known. No per-base quality is available; no much larger clone lies one base away. According to the germline V gene (reference sequence), CDR1 reads MNHEY and CDR2 reads SMNVEV. The CDR3 covers 16 residues, taking in both the cysteine and the phenylalanine. The sequence is cut down to CDR3 DNA, 48 bases in frame from base 1. Trimming accounts for 6 bases at V and 5 bases at J, while the number of junction bases matched to no gene is 14. Library prep was done by the immunoSEQ multiplex PCR assay. Imported from immuneACCESS, the table was reduced by TCRdb to in-frame sequences with V and J called. These copies leave out some clones; in studies compared against another copy, an unresolved V gene accounts for under half, and the cause of the remainder is not known. The sample yields about 59,000 clones; roughly 94% were counted once. The top ten clones comprise 2% to 3% of the sample.

This record comes from a study of T cell changes during pregnancy in multiple sclerosis (dated by TCRdb to about 2019). About the full investigation: The study looked at changes in the T cell repertoire across pregnancy in women with multiple sclerosis.

The sequence was collected from a female donor with multiple sclerosis, enrolled in a pregnancy study. Sequenced here: CD8+ T cells from peripheral blood mononuclear cells, sampled after pregnancy. Recombination connected TRBV27 to TRBJ2-5; TRBD2 aligns with 8 central bases. CDR3 loop: CASSSPGLDNLETQYF. The DNA sequence reads TGTGCCAGCAGCTCGCCGGGACTAGATAACTTGGAGACCCAGTACTTC.